This T cell receptor beta chain was captured in a study of CD8 T cells in ankylosing spondylitis. Study-wide findings and caveats: Earlier reports found some motif variants in synovial fluid and blood in reactive arthritis.

One entry per CDR3 protein results from TCRdb running MiXCR on the 5' RACE reads. The sample contains 250,000 to 350,000 distinct CDR3 sequences, 20% of which appear only once. Remarks on this clonotype: Its specificity is unknown.

Sequencing was done on a sample of blood, either unsorted or a sorted T cell fraction (not recorded which). This clonotype was obtained from a female donor with ankylosing spondylitis or in good health (not recorded which).

As DNA, the CDR3 is TGTGCCAGCAGTTTGTCAGTTCCGGGGAGCACTGAAGCTTTCTTT. It translates to CASSLSVPGSTEAFF. This chain uses TRBV12-3 or TRBV12-4 with TRBJ1-1; D ambiguous. Trimming left V 3 bases short and J 4 bases short, with 15 bases between. CDR3 length: 15 residues.